This TCR beta chain was recovered during a study of blood T cell repertoires in COVID-19. Turning to the study itself: There were acute and convalescent COVID-19 samples, and they came from the United States, Italy and Spain.

CDR3 length: 15 residues. Deletions cut 1 base from V and 4 bases from J, with 10 bases between. The germline V gene has CDR1 SGHVS and CDR2 FQNEAQ. Study processing details: The authors estimated nucleated cell counts from reference gene primer amplification. Generated by immunoSEQ multiplex PCR, the TCRdb table keeps only in-frame clones and is missing some. For V, J and clone size, that table is used; D and trimming come from the DNA. The table records some 350,000 clones, around 90% of them present only once. This clone came up once. Seattle enrolled patients during active infection and tracked them longitudinally.

This clonotype was sampled from a woman in her 30s with COVID-19, enrolled during active disease. V usage is TRBV7-8 and J usage is TRBJ1-4; a possible D gene is TRBD1 (5 bases). The sequenced sample consisted of peripheral blood. Here the CDR3 reads CASSLGQRGNEKLFF. CDR3 nucleotide sequence: TGTGCCAGCAGCTTAGGACAGCGGGGTAATGAAAAACTGTTTTTT.